This T cell receptor (beta chain) was captured in a study of blood T cell repertoires in COVID-19. Study at large: Samples representing acute and convalescent COVID-19 were sourced from the United States, Italy and Spain. In each case, the material was cDNA or gDNA derived from T cells, B-cell-depleted T cells, or PBMCs.

In the original analysis: From reference gene primer amplification, estimates of nucleated cell counts were derived. Data came from immunoSEQ multiplex PCR; TCRdb stores just in-frame clones and leaves some out. V and J calls plus clone size are reproduced from that table; the DNA served to infer D and trimming. The sample lists approximately 160,000 clones, approximately 88% occurring once. CDR3 size: 15 residues. V lost 5 bases, J lost 3 bases, and 13 bases lay in between. Germline V gene data show CDR1 as LNHDA and CDR2 as SQIVND (reference sequence). Material: peripheral blood. The chain employs TRBV19 and TRBJ1-4; possibly TRBD1 for D (6 bases). The TCR originated in a man in his late teens or twenties with active or convalescent COVID-19. The CDR3 reads CASSLTTGANEKLFF. The CDR3 region has the DNA TGTGCCAGTAGTCTTACGACAGGCGCTAATGAAAAACTGTTTTTT.